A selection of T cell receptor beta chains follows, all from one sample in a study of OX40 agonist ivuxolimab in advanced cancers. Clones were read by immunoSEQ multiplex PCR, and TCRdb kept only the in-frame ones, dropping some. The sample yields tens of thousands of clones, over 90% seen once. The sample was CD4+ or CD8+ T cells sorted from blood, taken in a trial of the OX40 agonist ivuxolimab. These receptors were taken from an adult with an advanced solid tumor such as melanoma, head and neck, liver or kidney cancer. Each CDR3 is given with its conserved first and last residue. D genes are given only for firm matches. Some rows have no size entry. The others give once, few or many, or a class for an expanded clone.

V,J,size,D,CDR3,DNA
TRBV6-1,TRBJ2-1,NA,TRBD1,CASSEILAGGSHNEQFF,TGTGCCAGCAGTGAAATCTTGGCAGGGGGATCGCACAATGAGCAGTTCTTC
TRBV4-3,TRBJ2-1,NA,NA,CASSQGLQRVNYNEQFF,TGCGCCAGCAGCCAAGGTCTCCAGCGGGTAAACTACAATGAGCAGTTCTTC
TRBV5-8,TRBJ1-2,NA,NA,CASSPHQGYGYTF,TGTGCCAGCAGCCCTCACCAAGGCTATGGCTACACCTTC
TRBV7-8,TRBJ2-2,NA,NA,CASIPLGDANTGELFF,TGTGCCAGCATCCCCCTGGGGGACGCGAACACCGGGGAGCTGTTTTTT
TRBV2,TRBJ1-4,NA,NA,CASSEYLGGDNEKLFF,TGTGCCAGCAGTGAATATTTGGGGGGTGATAATGAAAAACTGTTTTTT
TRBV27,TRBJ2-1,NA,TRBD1,CASSPYSGGVDNEQFF,TGTGCCAGCAGTCCCTACTCAGGGGGCGTGGACAATGAGCAGTTCTTC
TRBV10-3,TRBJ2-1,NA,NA,CAISEVGGRNEQFF,TGTGCCATCAGTGAAGTGGGCGGAAGGAATGAGCAGTTCTTC
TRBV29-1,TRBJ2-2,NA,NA,CSVAAGESTGELFF,TGCAGCGTTGCTGCAGGGGAAAGCACCGGGGAGCTGTTTTTT
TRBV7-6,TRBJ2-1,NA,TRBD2,CASSFLSGSSYNEQFF,TGTGCCAGCAGCTTCCTTAGCGGGAGCTCCTACAATGAGCAGTTCTTC
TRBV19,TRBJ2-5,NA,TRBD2,CASSIWTSGQETQYF,TGTGCCAGTAGTATCTGGACTAGCGGCCAAGAGACCCAGTACTTC
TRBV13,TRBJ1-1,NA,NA,CASSPPVDTEAFF,TGTGCCAGCAGCCCACCGGTGGACACTGAAGCTTTCTTT
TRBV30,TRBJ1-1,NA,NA,CAWSLGATEAFF,TGTGCCTGGAGTTTAGGGGCCACTGAAGCTTTCTTT
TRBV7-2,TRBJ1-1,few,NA,CASSLEFNLNTEAFF,TGTGCCAGCAGCTTAGAATTCAACCTGAACACTGAAGCTTTCTTT
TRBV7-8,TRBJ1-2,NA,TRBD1,CASSLGDRGDYGYTF,TGTGCCAGCAGCTTGGGGGACAGGGGTGACTATGGCTACACCTTC
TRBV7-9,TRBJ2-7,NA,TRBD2,CASSLLGGSREQYF,TGTGCCAGCAGCTTATTAGGCGGGAGTAGGGAGCAGTACTTC
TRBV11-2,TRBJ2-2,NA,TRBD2,CASSLEDSGRWDTGELFF,TGTGCCAGCAGCTTAGAAGATAGCGGGAGGTGGGACACCGGGGAGCTGTTTTTT
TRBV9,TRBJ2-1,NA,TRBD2,CASSVEQRGDNEQFF,TGTGCCAGCAGCGTAGAGCAGCGGGGGGACAATGAGCAGTTCTTC
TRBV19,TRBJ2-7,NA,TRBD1,CASSIMATGEAYEQYF,TGTGCCAGTAGTATTATGGCGACAGGGGAGGCCTACGAGCAGTACTTC
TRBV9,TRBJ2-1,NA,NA,CASSPRGYLMDEQFF,TGTGCCAGCAGCCCCAGGGGCTACTTAATGGATGAGCAGTTCTTC
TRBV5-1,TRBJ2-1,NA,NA,CASSPDVSYNEQFF,TGCGCCAGCAGCCCCGACGTCTCCTACAATGAGCAGTTCTTC
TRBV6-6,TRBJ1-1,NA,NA,CATPGIGGETEAFF,TGTGCCACCCCGGGGATCGGGGGCGAAACTGAAGCTTTCTTT
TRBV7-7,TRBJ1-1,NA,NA,CASSQHMNTEAFF,TGTGCCAGCAGCCAACACATGAACACTGAAGCTTTCTTT
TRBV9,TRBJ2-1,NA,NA,CASSRYPSDYNEQFF,TGTGCCAGCTCGCGTTACCCTAGCGATTACAATGAGCAGTTCTTC
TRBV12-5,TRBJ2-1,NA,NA,CASGEGDNEQFF,TGTGCTAGTGGGGAGGGGGACAATGAGCAGTTCTTC
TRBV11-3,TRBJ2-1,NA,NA,CASSLRLTERENEQFF,TGTGCCAGCAGCTTAAGACTCACAGAAAGGGAGAATGAGCAGTTCTTC
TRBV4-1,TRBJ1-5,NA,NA,CASSQVGQTLKPQHF,TGCGCCAGCAGCCAAGTCGGACAGACTCTCAAGCCCCAGCATTTT
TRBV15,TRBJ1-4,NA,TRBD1,CATSIPGPTGDEKLFF,TGTGCCACCAGCATCCCCGGCCCTACAGGGGATGAAAAACTGTTTTTT
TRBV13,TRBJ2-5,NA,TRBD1,CASSFYDRGLKETQYF,TGTGCCAGCAGCTTTTACGACAGGGGGCTAAAAGAGACCCAGTACTTC
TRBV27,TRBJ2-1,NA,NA,CASNLRGGGGAYNEQFF,TGTGCCAGCAATTTGCGTGGAGGGGGAGGAGCCTACAATGAGCAGTTCTTC
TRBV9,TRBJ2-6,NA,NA,CASSVDPGKGPGANVLTF,TGTGCCAGCAGCGTAGATCCGGGAAAGGGTCCTGGGGCCAACGTCCTGACTTTC
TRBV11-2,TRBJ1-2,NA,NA,CATQAGGGYTF,TGTGCCACCCAGGCGGGGGGTGGCTACACCTTC
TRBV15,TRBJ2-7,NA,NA,CATSGDQKEQYF,TGTGCCACCAGCGGCGACCAAAAGGAGCAGTACTTC
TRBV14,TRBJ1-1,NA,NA,CASSHHTGWVGKDTEAFF,TGTGCCAGCAGCCACCACACGGGATGGGTAGGAAAGGACACTGAAGCTTTCTTT
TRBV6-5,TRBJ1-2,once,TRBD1,CASSYFPQGANYGYTF,TGTGCCAGCAGTTACTTTCCGCAGGGGGCAAACTATGGCTACACCTTC
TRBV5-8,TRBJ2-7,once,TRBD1,CASSPGTGPPYF,TGTGCCAGCAGCCCCGGGACAGGGCCCCCGTACTTC
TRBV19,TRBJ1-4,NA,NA,CASRSGGRRDEKLFF,TGTGCCAGTAGATCAGGAGGCAGGAGGGATGAAAAACTGTTTTTT
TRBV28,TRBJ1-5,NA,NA,CASRHKTRGSNQPQHF,TGTGCCAGCAGACATAAGACACGGGGGAGCAATCAGCCCCAGCATTTT
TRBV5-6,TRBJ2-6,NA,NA,CASSSLGAIRSGANVLTF,TGTGCCAGCAGCAGTTTAGGGGCCATTAGGTCTGGGGCCAACGTCCTGACTTTC
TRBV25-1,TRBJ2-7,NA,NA,CASSEYLGSEQYF,TGTGCCAGCAGTGAATATCTGGGGAGCGAGCAGTACTTC
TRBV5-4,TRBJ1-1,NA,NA,CASSFGEGIEAFF,TGTGCCAGCAGCTTTGGAGAAGGGATTGAAGCTTTCTTT
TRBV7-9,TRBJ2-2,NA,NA,CASRGGSGELFF,TGTGCCAGCAGAGGTGGGTCCGGGGAACTGTTTTTT
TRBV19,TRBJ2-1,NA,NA,CASSSDLPMDEQFF,TGTGCCAGTAGCTCAGATCTACCGATGGATGAGCAGTTCTTC
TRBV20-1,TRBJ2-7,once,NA,CSGRVSYEQYF,TGCAGTGGTAGGGTTTCCTACGAGCAGTACTTC
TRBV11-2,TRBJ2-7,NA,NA,CASSLVGHLAYEQYF,TGTGCCAGCAGCTTAGTAGGACACTTGGCCTACGAGCAGTACTTC
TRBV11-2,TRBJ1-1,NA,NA,CASSLNTEAFF,TGTGCCAGCAGCTTAAACACTGAAGCTTTCTTT
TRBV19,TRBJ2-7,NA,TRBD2,CASSTRTSGSSSYEQYF,TGTGCCAGTAGTACGCGGACTAGCGGGTCGAGCTCCTACGAGCAGTACTTC
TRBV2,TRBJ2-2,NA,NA,CASSDVVRLTGELFF,TGTGCCAGCAGTGACGTGGTCAGACTCACCGGGGAGCTGTTTTTT
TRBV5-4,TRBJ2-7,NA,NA,CASSPGTYEQYF,TGTGCCAGCAGCCCTGGGACCTACGAGCAGTACTTC
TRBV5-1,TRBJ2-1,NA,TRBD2,CASSLTRGGSYNEQFF,TGCGCCAGCAGCTTGACCCGGGGGGGCTCCTACAATGAGCAGTTCTTC
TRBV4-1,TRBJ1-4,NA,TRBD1,CASSHRQGPNEKLFF,TGCGCCAGCAGCCACAGACAGGGTCCTAATGAAAAACTGTTTTTT
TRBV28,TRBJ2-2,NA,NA,CASSPALNTGELFF,TGTGCCAGCAGCCCGGCACTAAACACCGGGGAGCTGTTTTTT
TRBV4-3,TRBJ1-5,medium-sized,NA,CASSQGGDGLFQPQHF,TGCGCCAGCAGCCAAGGGGGGGACGGGCTTTTTCAGCCCCAGCATTTT
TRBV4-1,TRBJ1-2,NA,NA,CASSQESGSYTF,TGCGCCAGCAGCCAAGAAAGCGGGAGCTACACCTTC
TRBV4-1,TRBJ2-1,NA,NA,CASSQDGRYRDHEQFF,TGCGCCAGCAGCCAAGACGGGAGATACAGGGACCATGAGCAGTTCTTC
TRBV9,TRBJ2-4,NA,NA,CASSNSGSLAKSIQYF,TGTGCCAGCAGCAATAGCGGATCCTTAGCCAAAAGCATTCAGTACTTC
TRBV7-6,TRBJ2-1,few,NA,CASSLDPVEQFF,TGTGCCAGCAGCTTAGACCCGGTTGAGCAGTTCTTC
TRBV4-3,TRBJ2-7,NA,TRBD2,CASSQEGLAGFYEQYF,TGCGCCAGCAGCCAAGAGGGACTAGCGGGCTTCTACGAGCAGTACTTC